The source of this T cell receptor (beta chain) is a study of cytomegalovirus exposure and HLA in healthy donors. Study-level results: There were several of the most significant clusters that appeared linked to common viral pathogens in a later analysis.

As concerns this clone: What it binds is not known.

The germline CDR1 and CDR2 sequences are KGHSH and LQKENI. CDR3 size: 14 residues. With 3 bases clipped from V and 4 bases from J, the junction kept 6 bases outside the gene matches. The study ran its PCR with 60 Vbeta and 13 Jbeta primers. TCRdb's table, derived via immunoSEQ multiplex PCR, lists solely in-frame clones and lacks some. The table shows more than 90,000 clones, with around 81% occurring only once. The chain couples TRBV18 to TRBJ2-7, with 7 bases identical to TRBD1. The receptor was derived from a man between 25 and 39 years old in good health and CMV-seronegative. The sample comprised PBMCs. The CDR3 coding sequence is TGTGCCAGCTCACCTTCCGGGACAGCGTACGAGCAGTACGTC. It translates to CASSPSGTAYEQYV.